This T cell receptor beta chain stems from a study of T cells in Graves' hyperthyroidism and ophthalmopathy. Overall study results and limits: Expanded thyroid clonotypes (above 0.001) were mostly also found in blood. Ophthalmopathy cases were set apart from stable hyperthyroidism by a 13 V-J model.

Regions amplified from RNA transcripts were the TCR beta CDR3 regions. Using the HTBI primer set, a first-round RT-PCR was run on the TCR CDR3. In TCRdb, the multiplex PCR reads were re-called with MiXCR into one record per CDR3 protein. The table includes about 300,000 distinct CDR3 sequences, approximately 19% detected once. Ten or more counts support this clonotype. The antigen remains unidentified. PBMCs were sourced from more than 7.5 ml fresh peripheral blood. V shed 7 bases and J 5 bases; nucleotides not matched to a gene: 9. This CDR3 region has 14 residues. Per the germline V gene, CDR1 is ENHRY and CDR2 is SYGVKD.

The chain has TRBV10-3 and TRBJ2-3; TRBD1 matches 7 bases. The sample taken for sequencing was blood. The receptor was isolated from a man in his fifties with Graves' ophthalmopathy. CDR3 coding DNA: TGTGCCATCAAACCGGGACAGCATGAAGATACGCAGTATTTT. Protein: CAIKPGQHEDTQYF.